The next 26 T cell receptor beta chains were all read from a single sample in a study of vaccination and CD4 T cells after COVID-19. Once obtained from cultured CD4+ T cells, the DNA was sequenced using the Oncomine TCR Beta short-read assay. In TCRdb, the PCR reads were re-called with MiXCR into one record per CDR3 protein. The data hold more than 10,000 distinct CDR3 sequences, with 70% to 80% observed a single time. As for treatment: roughly ten-day PBMC culture with coronavirus spike peptide pools or control peptides (ViraFEST assay). No antigen is known for these receptors. The source material was CD4+ T cells from blood, cultured in vitro. These receptors all stem from a human donor who had recovered from COVID-19.

This clonotype was counted only a few times. The chain uses TRBV15 and TRBJ2-7, with unresolved D. Germline CDR1 LNHNV, CDR2 YYDKDF (reference sequence). Trimming left V 2 bases short and J 3 bases short, with 8 bases between. The CDR3 is 13 residues long. This CDR3 reads CATSRLTDYEQYF. The CDR3 bases are TGTGCCACCAGCAGATTGACTGACTACGAGCAGTACTTC.

The chain has TRBV12-3 or TRBV12-4 and TRBJ1-5, with D possibly TRBD1 on 6 matching bases. Trimming shortened V by 9 bases and J by 5 bases, and 11 bases separated the two germline ends. The CDR3 is 12 amino acids. For the CDR3, the DNA is TGTGCCAGTGGGGGGGGCGATCAGCCCCAGCATTTT. This encodes CASGGGDQPQHF.

The rearrangement links TRBV6-2 or TRBV6-3 to TRBJ1-5; possibly TRBD1 for D (5 bases). V shed 4 bases and J shed 6 bases, with 16 bases lying between them. The CDR3 has 15 residues. Germline V gives CDR1 MNHEY, CDR2 SVGEGT. In nucleotides, the CDR3 is TGTGCCAGCAGTTCGGGAGGCGGCGGGGGTCAGCCCCAGCATTTT. Translating gives CASSSGGGGGQPQHF.

The V and J genes are TRBV7-8 and TRBJ2-7; D is ambiguous. The CDR3 runs 14 residues. V dropped 8 bases and J dropped 0 bases, with 14 bases sitting between them. In germline, CDR1 is SGHVS, CDR2 FQNEAQ. Written as DNA, the CDR3 is TGTGCCAGCTCAAGGAGTGGTGGCTCCTACGAGCAGTACTTC. It is translated as CASSRSGGSYEQYF. Using reference TRBV7-8 and TRBJ2-7 for the parts outside the CDR3, the full variable domain is GAGVSQSPRYKVAKRGQDVALRCDPISGHVSLFWYQQALGQGPEFLTYFQNEAQLDKSGLPSDRFFAERPEGSVSTLKIQRTQQEDSAVYLCASSRSGGSYEQYFGPGTRLTVT.

The V and J genes are TRBV7-9 and TRBJ2-7, with D possibly matching TRBD1 (7 bases). V was trimmed by 4 bases and J by 0 bases, leaving 19 bases between them. This CDR3 contains 17 residues. Germline V gene data show CDR1 as SEHNR and CDR2 as FQNEAQ (reference sequence). This CDR3 reads CASSSTGAGGTSYEQYF. The CDR3 nucleotides read TGTGCCAGCAGCTCTACAGGGGCGGGCGGGACCTCCTACGAGCAGTACTTC. Full variable domain (missing parts from reference TRBV7-9 and TRBJ2-7): DTGVSQNPRHKITKRGQNVTFRCDPISEHNRLYWYRQTLGQGPEFLTYFQNEAQLEKSRLLSDRFSAERPKGSFSTLEIQRTEQGDSAMYLCASSSTGAGGTSYEQYFGPGTRLTVT.

This chain joins TRBV27 and TRBJ2-2; D not resolved. The CDR3 runs to 13 residues. The germline CDR1 and CDR2 sequences are MNHEY and SMNVEV (reference sequence). The V end lost 1 base, the J end lost 6 bases, and 6 bases lay between the germline ends. CDR3: CASSLWPAGELFF. In nucleotides, the CDR3 is TGTGCCAGCAGTTTATGGCCAGCCGGGGAGCTGTTTTTT.

The chain joins TRBV28 to TRBJ1-2; possible D gene TRBD1, 5 bases. The CDR3 is made up of 13 amino acids. Germline CDR1 MDHEN, CDR2 SYDVKM. V lost 5 bases and J 6 bases, leaving 13 bases between the germline ends. The CDR3 here is CASSPPRANGYTF. Written as DNA, the CDR3 is TGTGCCAGCAGTCCCCCCAGGGCAAATGGCTACACCTTC.

The rearrangement joins TRBV27 to TRBJ2-1; 11 bases agree with TRBD2. Trimming took 2 bases from V and 7 from J; bases not matched to a gene: 13. Germline V CDR1 and CDR2: MNHEY, SMNVEV (reference sequence). The CDR3 sequence is 18 residues long. CDR3 sequence: CASSLPGLAGTRSNEQFF. Here the CDR3 DNA reads TGTGCCAGCAGTTTACCCGGACTAGCGGGTACTCGGTCTAATGAGCAGTTCTTC.

This clonotype was counted a few times. This rearrangement joins TRBV7-2 to TRBJ1-5; TRBD1 agrees at 9 bases. CDR1 is SGHTA, CDR2 FQGNSA, per germline. The CDR3 totals 15 residues. V lost 5 bases to trimming and J lost 6 bases; unmatched junction nucleotides: 8. CDR3 sequence: CASSPDRGGSQPQHF. DNA of the CDR3: TGTGCCAGCAGCCCGGACAGGGGCGGTAGTCAGCCCCAGCATTTT. The full variable domain, its missing parts supplied by reference TRBV7-2 and TRBJ1-5, is GAGVSQSPSNKVTEKGKDVELRCDPISGHTALYWYRQSLGQGLEFLIYFQGNSAPDKSGLPSDRFSAERTGGSVSTLTIQRTQQEDSAVYLCASSPDRGGSQPQHFGDGTRLSIL.

The rearrangement links TRBV15 to TRBJ1-1; D might be TRBD1 (6 bases). The length of the CDR3 is 14 residues. The germline CDR1 and CDR2 sequences are LNHNV and YYDKDF (reference sequence). V lost 6 bases to trimming and J lost 4 bases, with 15 bases between them. The CDR3 coding sequence is TGTGCCACCAGAAAGGGGGGAAGACCCACTGAAGCTTTCTTT. This codes for CATRKGGRPTEAFF.

The genes are TRBV30 and TRBJ2-5; D unresolved. CDR3 length equals 12 residues. V was trimmed by 1 base and J by 5 bases, leaving 8 bases between them. The germline V gene has CDR1 GTSNPN and CDR2 SVGIG (reference sequence). In nucleotides, the CDR3 is TGTGCCTGGAGTGCCCCCGGGGAGACCCAGTACTTC. Translated: CAWSAPGETQYF.

The chain has TRBV6-2 or TRBV6-3 and TRBJ2-7, with 9 bases matching TRBD2. The CDR3 runs 14 residues. Germline V lookup: CDR1 MNHEY, CDR2 SVGEGT. V trimming: 10 bases; J trimming: 7 bases; junction bases outside the gene matches: 14. The CDR3 nucleotides read TGTGCCATCGCTAGCGGGGTAGACCTACGGGAGCAGTACTTC. As protein: CAIASGVDLREQYF.

This clonotype was observed once. This rearrangement joins TRBV28 to TRBJ1-1; 7 bases agree with TRBD1. This CDR3 is 13 amino acids long. Germline lookup yields CDR1 MDHEN and CDR2 SYDVKM. Trimming cost V 2 bases and J 7 bases; bases outside gene matches: 4. The CDR3: CASSLRGRNEAFF. The CDR3 region has the DNA TGTGCCAGCAGTTTAAGGGGGCGCAATGAAGCTTTCTTT.

The V call is TRBV6-1, the J call TRBJ1-5; 7 bases line up with TRBD1. Trimming removed 7 bases from V and 9 bases from J; junction bases left unmatched: 6. The V gene's germline CDR1 is MNHNS and CDR2 SASEGT. The CDR3 extends over 12 amino acids. CDR3 residues: CASTTGSLPQHF. CDR3 bases: TGTGCCAGCACGACAGGGTCTCTGCCCCAGCATTTT.

This clonotype was detected only a few times. The V and J genes are TRBV20-1 and TRBJ1-6; TRBD1 agrees at 8 bases. CDR3 length: 14 residues. V shed 6 bases and J 8 bases; nucleotides not matched to a gene: 9. Germline V gene data show CDR1 as DFQATT and CDR2 as SNEGSKA (reference sequence). The DNA for the CDR3 is TGCAGTGCGCCCCTGACAGGGGATCATTCACCCCTCCACTTT. Translated: CSAPLTGDHSPLHF.

This chain connects TRBV2 to TRBJ1-5; TRBD1 is a possible D gene (5 bases). Looked up from germline, CDR1 is SNHLY and CDR2 is FYNNEI. Trimming left V 0 bases short and J 4 bases short, with 10 bases between. This CDR3 is built from 15 residues. The CDR3 sequence is CASSEAEAGNQPQHF. CDR3 in DNA: TGTGCCAGCAGTGAAGCGGAGGCAGGGAATCAGCCCCAGCATTTT.

In regard to this clonotype: A junction end diverges from the germline sequence, so it may reflect a read error. The rearrangement uses TRBV4-1 and TRBJ2-7, with TRBD2 matching over 7 bases. The CDR3 extends over 15 amino acids. Germline CDR1 is MGHRA and CDR2 is YSYEKL. The chain's CDR3 is CASSQDRQRGREINF. CDR3 in DNA: TGCGCCAGCAGCCAAGATAGGCAGCGGGGCCGAGAAATAAACTTC.

This sequence joins TRBV7-9 and TRBJ2-3, with TRBD2 matching 9 bases. CDR3 length equals 18 residues. Germline V gene sequence: CDR1 SEHNR, CDR2 FQNEAQ (reference sequence). The V and J ends lost 2 bases and 0 bases, in that order; junction bases with no gene match: 9. CDR3 nucleotides: TGTGCCAGCAGCTTACCGGCCAGCGGGAGGTTCAGCACAGATACGCAGTATTTT. It encodes CASSLPASGRFSTDTQYF.

This sequence joins TRBV27 and TRBJ2-7; 9 bases match TRBD2. The CDR3 has 15 residues. V lost 6 bases and J lost 1; bases outside the gene matches: 7. Germline V CDR1 and CDR2: MNHEY, SMNVEV (reference sequence). CDR3 loop: CASRAPTSGSYEQYF. The CDR3 DNA reads as TGTGCCAGCAGGGCCCCGACTAGCGGATCCTACGAGCAGTACTTC.

The CDR3 DNA reads as TGTGCCAGCAGCCCCCTCAGGGTAGGCACTGAAGCTTTCTTT. Translation: CASSPLRVGTEAFF. This chain uses TRBV12-3 or TRBV12-4 with TRBJ1-1; maybe TRBD1 (5 bases). Trimming removed 6 bases at V and 4 bases at J, with 15 bases between. The CDR3 length is 14 residues.

By proportion, this clonotype is medium-sized (0.01 to 0.1%). V usage is TRBV7-2 and J usage is TRBJ2-1, with D uncertain. The CDR3 loop spans 13 amino acids. Germline V gene data show CDR1 as SGHTA and CDR2 as FQGNSA. V lost 3 bases and J lost 7, with 10 bases in between. CDR3 bases: TGTGCCAGCAGCTTCTACTTATCTAATGAGCAGTTCTTC. Its translation: CASSFYLSNEQFF.

The V and J genes are TRBV6-1 and TRBJ1-3; D not certain. This CDR3 spans 15 amino acids. Trimming took off 6 bases at V and 0 bases at J, with 12 bases between the two ends. Germline V gene lookup returns CDR1 MNHNS and CDR2 SASEGT. The chain's CDR3 is CASRPGPGSGNTIYF. In DNA form, the CDR3 reads TGTGCCAGCAGACCCGGCCCGGGCTCTGGAAACACCATATATTTT.

V usage is TRBV28 and J usage is TRBJ2-5, with 14 nucleotides matching TRBD2. Germline V gene sequence: CDR1 MDHEN, CDR2 SYDVKM. V gave up 4 bases and J gave up 5 bases; unmatched junction bases: 9. The CDR3 extends over 17 amino acids. CDR3 amino acids: CASSSGLAGAVIETQYF. The CDR3 coding sequence is TGTGCCAGCAGTTCGGGACTAGCGGGAGCGGTAATCGAGACCCAGTACTTC.

The rearrangement links TRBV15 to TRBJ1-2; possibly TRBD1 for D (5 bases). V was clipped by 0 bases and J by 6 bases, with 11 bases between them. The CDR3 is made up of 14 amino acids. The germline gives CDR1 LNHNV, CDR2 YYDKDF (reference sequence). The CDR3 protein is CATSRDPGKDGYTF. The CDR3 bases are TGTGCCACCAGCAGAGATCCAGGGAAAGATGGCTACACCTTC.

The genes are TRBV5-6 and TRBJ2-4; 12 nucleotides line up with TRBD1. The V segment lost 3 bases and the J segment 7 bases; nucleotides outside the gene matches: 2. CDR1 SGHDT and CDR2 YYEEEE come from the germline V gene. The CDR3 is made up of 14 amino acids. CDR3 sequence: CASSYGTGGNIQYF. The CDR3, as DNA: TGTGCCAGCAGCTACGGGACAGGGGGCAACATTCAGTACTTC.

The CDR3 is CASRNGGAPGNTIYF. The CDR3 coding sequence is TGTGCCAGCAGGAACGGCGGGGCGCCTGGAAACACCATATATTTT. The J gene is TRBJ1-3, the V gene TRBV12-3 or TRBV12-4; D is possibly TRBD1 (5 bases). The CDR3 loop spans 15 amino acids. Deletions cut 6 bases from V and 2 bases from J, with 14 bases between.